A single sample gave rise to the 21 T cell receptor beta chains below, sequenced in a study of spatial heterogeneity in lung cancer. Indicated time point: sample taken at primary tumor resection. Each CDR3 protein gets one entry after TCRdb re-called the 5' RACE reads with MiXCR. The sample includes around 66,000 distinct CDR3 sequences, roughly 6.4% seen only once; the top ten take roughly 15%. The input for sequencing was PBMCs, taken at surgery. The receptors were sampled from a female donor with early-stage non-small cell lung cancer.

This clonotype has a count of ten or more. V is TRBV7-6 and J is TRBJ1-2; no firm D call. Germline V gives CDR1 SGHVS, CDR2 FNYEAQ. CDR3 size: 14 residues. The V end lost 2 bases, the J end lost 7 bases, and 14 bases lay between the germline ends. CDR3 loop: CASSLSVAAGGYTF. DNA for the CDR3: TGTGCCAGCAGCTTAAGTGTGGCAGCGGGTGGCTACACCTTC.

This clonotype has a handful of counts. J is TRBJ1-3 and V is TRBV2; D remains ambiguous. CDR3 size: 15 residues. Germline CDR1 is SNHLY and CDR2 is FYNNEI. Trimming cost V 6 bases and J 0 bases, with 12 bases left between them. The CDR3 sequence: CASRSLRSSGNTIYF. CDR3 in DNA: TGTGCCAGCAGAAGTTTACGGAGCTCTGGAAACACCATATATTTT. Complete variable domain (other parts from reference TRBV2 and TRBJ1-3): EPEVTQTPSHQVTQMGQEVILRCVPISNHLYFYWYRQILGQKVEFLVSFYNNEISEKSEIFDDQFSVERPDGSNFTLKIRSTKLEDSAMYFCASRSLRSSGNTIYFGEGSWLTVV.

This clonotype was counted many times. The chain links TRBV5-1 to TRBJ2-7, with 7 bases matching TRBD1. Germline CDR1 reads SGHRS; CDR2 reads YFSETQ. The CDR3 sequence is 15 residues long. V gave up 3 bases and J gave up 4 bases; unmatched junction bases: 10. This CDR3 reads CASSSRMDRIYEQYF. CDR3 DNA: TGCGCCAGCAGCTCGCGGATGGACAGGATATACGAGCAGTACTTC.

This clonotype was seen at least ten times. DNA for the CDR3: TGTGCCAGCAGTTTAATCCCAGGTCTGAACACTGAAGCTTTCTTT. As protein: CASSLIPGLNTEAFF. The V gene is TRBV12-3 or TRBV12-4, the J gene TRBJ1-1, with D unclear. CDR3 length equals 15 residues. The germline V and J ends were trimmed by 2 bases and 0 bases, with 10 bases remaining between them.

This sequence joins TRBV29-1 and TRBJ1-1; 11 positions agree with TRBD1. J lost 4 bases, V lost 7 bases, and 5 bases had no gene match. The CDR3 is 13 amino acids. The germline V gene encodes CDR1 SQVTM and CDR2 ANQGSEA. The CDR3 DNA follows: TGCAGCGGTATAGGGACAGGGGGCACTGAAGCTTTCTTT. Translated, it gives CSGIGTGGTEAFF.

The rearrangement joins TRBV9 to TRBJ2-1, with 9 bases matching TRBD2. V was clipped by 7 bases and J by 0 bases; unmatched bases: 11. The germline gives CDR1 SGDLS, CDR2 YYNGEE. The CDR3 spans 17 residues. CDR3 DNA sequence: TGTGCCAGCCGCCGACTAGCGGCCCACAGCTCCTACAATGAGCAGTTCTTC. Encoded protein: CASRRLAAHSSYNEQFF.

The chain links TRBV27 to TRBJ2-2; D is unclear. CDR1 and CDR2 from the germline V gene are MNHEY and SMNVEV (reference sequence). The germline V and J ends were trimmed by 2 bases and 6 bases, with 13 bases remaining between them. The CDR3 contains 15 residues. The CDR3 DNA is TGTGCCAGCAGTTTAGGGTCTAGTCTCTCCGGGGAGCTGTTTTTT. It translates to CASSLGSSLSGELFF.

This clonotype has ten or more counts. DNA of the CDR3: TGTGCCAGCACCAACGGTGTGAGGGATAATTCACCCCTCCACTTT. This codes for CASTNGVRDNSPLHF. The genes are TRBV28 and TRBJ1-6; D unclear. V lost 7 bases to trimming and J lost 5 bases, with 15 bases between them. Per the germline V gene, CDR1 is MDHEN and CDR2 is SYDVKM. The CDR3 is 15 residues long.

In its sample, this clonotype was seen many times. The genes are TRBV19 and TRBJ2-7; unclear D gene. Germline V gene lookup returns CDR1 LNHDA and CDR2 SQIVND (reference sequence). With 3 bases removed from V and 2 bases from J, the gap between germline ends came to 8 bases. The CDR3 length is 13 residues. CDR3 loop: CASSIQAAYEQYF. CDR3 nucleotide sequence: TGTGCCAGTAGTATTCAGGCAGCCTACGAGCAGTACTTC.

This clonotype was counted ten times or more. The chain joins TRBV5-1 to TRBJ2-7, with D possibly matching TRBD2 (5 bases). CDR1 is SGHRS, CDR2 YFSETQ, per germline. The CDR3 spans 14 residues. V dropped 1 base and J dropped 3 bases, with 11 bases sitting between them. The chain's CDR3 is CASSLTGRDYEQYF. The CDR3 nucleotides read TGCGCCAGCAGCTTGACGGGAAGAGACTACGAGCAGTACTTC.

This clonotype was seen at least ten times. The V call is TRBV28, the J call TRBJ2-1; 9 bases are shared with TRBD2. The CDR3 length is 16 residues. Looked up from germline, CDR1 is MDHEN and CDR2 is SYDVKM. V lost 10 bases, J lost 7 bases, and 17 bases stayed unmatched. DNA for the CDR3: TGTGCCACCAGACTAGCGGCAGGGGGAATATGGAATGAGCAGTTCTTC. Encoded protein: CATRLAAGGIWNEQFF.

This clonotype showed up many times. The V call is TRBV7-9, the J call TRBJ1-1; D might be TRBD1 (5 bases). Trimming took off 5 bases at V and 8 bases at J, with 12 bases between the two ends. Germline V CDR1 and CDR2: SEHNR, FQNEAQ (reference sequence). This CDR3 has 12 residues. The CDR3 DNA reads TGTGCCAGCAGCCCATCGGGGGAGGAAGCTTTCTTT. It yields the protein CASSPSGEEAFF.

This clonotype was seen more than once but under ten times. This chain uses TRBV7-2 with TRBJ1-2; 7 bases map to TRBD1. The CDR3 sequence is 15 residues long. V trimming: 5 bases; J trimming: 5 bases; junction bases outside the gene matches: 11. Germline loops: CDR1 SGHTA, CDR2 FQGNSA. CDR3 nucleotides: TGTGCCAGCAGCAAGCCCGACAGGGAAGTATATGGCTACACCTTC. This gives the protein CASSKPDREVYGYTF.

J is TRBJ1-1 and V is TRBV13; D unresolved. From germline, CDR1 is PRHDT and CDR2 FYEKMQ (reference sequence). Trimming stripped 5 bases from V and 8 bases from J, with 21 bases between. CDR3 size: 15 residues. DNA for the CDR3: TGTGCCAGCAGCCCTACCTCCGGCTCACCCCCAGAAGCTTTCTTT. This codes for CASSPTSGSPPEAFF.

This clonotype was seen more than once but under ten times. The chain recombines TRBV6-6 with TRBJ2-7; D not resolved. CDR1 and CDR2 from the germline V gene are MNHNY and SVGAGI (reference sequence). CDR3 length equals 13 residues. Trimming shortened V by 5 bases and J by 2 bases, and 10 bases separated the two germline ends. The CDR3 loop reads CASSAPPAYEQYV. CDR3 bases: TGTGCCAGCAGTGCCCCCCCAGCCTACGAGCAGTACGTC.

This clonotype was seen many times. A read error may produce the germline difference seen at one junction end. In DNA, the CDR3 is TGTGCCAGCAGACAAGAGACCCAGTACTTC. Residues: CASRQETQYF. The rearrangement uses TRBV3-1 and TRBJ2-5; D remains unclear. This CDR3 contains 10 residues. The germline V gene encodes CDR1 LGHDT and CDR2 YNNKEL (reference sequence).

This clonotype has at least ten counts. This chain joins TRBV4-1 and TRBJ1-2, with D possibly being TRBD1 (5 bases). The ends were cut back, 4 bases at V and 7 bases at J, with 16 bases in the middle. The CDR3 covers 14 residues. Germline assignment: CDR1 MGHRA and CDR2 YSYEKL. CDR3: CASSPGGRARGYTF. CDR3 DNA sequence: TGCGCCAGCAGCCCCGGGGGTAGGGCTCGTGGCTACACCTTC.

The V and J genes are TRBV19 and TRBJ2-7, with D hard to call. Germline assignment: CDR1 LNHDA and CDR2 SQIVND (reference sequence). The CDR3 covers 13 residues. Trimming left V 4 bases short and J 0 bases short, with 7 bases between. The CDR3 nucleotides are TGTGCCAGTAGTAACGGCTTCTCCTACGAGCAGTACTTC. Its protein is CASSNGFSYEQYF. Full variable domain (remainder filled in from reference TRBV19 and TRBJ2-7): DGGITQSPKYLFRKEGQNVTLSCEQNLNHDAMYWYRQDPGQGLRLIYYSQIVNDFQKGDIAEGYSVSREKKESFPLTVTSAQKNPTAFYLCASSNGFSYEQYFGPGTRLTVT.

At least ten counts were recorded for this clonotype. The V call is TRBV12-3 or TRBV12-4, the J call TRBJ1-3, with D unclear. V was pared by 6 bases and J by 3 bases, with 6 bases between. CDR3 length: 12 residues. The DNA of the CDR3 is TGTGCCAGCAGACTGAGTGGAAACACCATATATTTT. As protein: CASRLSGNTIYF.

In DNA form, the CDR3 reads TGCAGCGTCGAGACAGGGTCGGAAACTTTCTTT. This translates into CSVETGSETFF. The chain couples TRBV29-1 to TRBJ1-1, with TRBD1 matching 7 bases. Germline CDR1 is SQVTM and CDR2 is ANQGSEA. CDR3 length: 11 residues. J gave up 12 bases and V 6 bases, and 10 bases lay outside the gene matches.

The table lists this clonotype with a few counts. The chain combines TRBV5-4 with TRBJ2-2; the D gene is possibly TRBD2 (6 bases). Germline CDR1 and CDR2: SGHNT and YYREEE (reference sequence). This CDR3 comprises 14 residues. V dropped 4 bases and J dropped 6 bases, with 13 bases sitting between them. The chain's CDR3 is CASSRTGEAGELFF. DNA of the CDR3: TGTGCCAGCAGCAGAACGGGAGAGGCCGGGGAGCTGTTTTTT.